Listed here is a single TCR beta chain. Sequencing used immunoSEQ multiplex PCR; TCRdb keeps in-frame clones, though not all of them. This repertoire shows about 310,000 clones, roughly 89% found once; its top ten account for about 1%. The data originate from a study of blood T cell repertoires in COVID-19. The V gene lost 5 bases and the J gene lost 1 base, with 20 bases spanning the gap. Germline V lookup: CDR1 SEHNR, CDR2 FQNEAQ (reference sequence). CDR3 length: 17 amino acids. The specimen sequenced was peripheral blood. The clonotype comes from a middle-aged woman with COVID-19, enrolled during active disease. The rearrangement links TRBV7-9 to TRBJ1-1; possible D gene TRBD1, 5 bases. CDR3 in amino acids: CASSPKMGGRTNTEAFF. The DNA of the CDR3 is TGTGCCAGCAGCCCAAAAATGGGGGGACGAACGAACACTGAAGCTTTCTTT.